This T cell receptor (beta chain) is drawn from a study of STAT5B mutations in CD4+ large granular lymphocyte leukemia. In the original workflow: The detection floor for productive clonotype frequency was 2.59 x 10-5. Profiling relied on immunoSEQ multiplex PCR, and the TCRdb table lists in-frame clones only, not all of them. V, J and clone size derive from that table, while D and trimming were established from the DNA sequence. The data show about 34,000 clones, approximately 88% seen once. With V trimmed by 3 bases and J by 1 base, 10 bases remained unmatched. The CDR3 consists of 18 residues. Germline V gene lookup returns CDR1 LNHDA and CDR2 SQIVND (reference sequence). For this clone: The antigen remains undetermined.

Study-level findings and limits: Main leukemic clonotypes were patient-specific, but roughly 26% appeared at low frequency elsewhere. TRBV06-family usage was enriched in top patient clones (8/27) versus controls (2/35).

The specimen sequenced was CD4+ T cells from blood buffy coats. The receptor's source is a human donor in good health. This rearrangement joins TRBV19 to TRBJ2-1; 9 nucleotides match TRBD2. The CDR3 is CASSMRGSGSRSYNEQFF. The CDR3 DNA reads TGTGCCAGTAGTATGCGGGGTAGCGGGAGTAGGTCCTACAATGAGCAGTTCTTC.